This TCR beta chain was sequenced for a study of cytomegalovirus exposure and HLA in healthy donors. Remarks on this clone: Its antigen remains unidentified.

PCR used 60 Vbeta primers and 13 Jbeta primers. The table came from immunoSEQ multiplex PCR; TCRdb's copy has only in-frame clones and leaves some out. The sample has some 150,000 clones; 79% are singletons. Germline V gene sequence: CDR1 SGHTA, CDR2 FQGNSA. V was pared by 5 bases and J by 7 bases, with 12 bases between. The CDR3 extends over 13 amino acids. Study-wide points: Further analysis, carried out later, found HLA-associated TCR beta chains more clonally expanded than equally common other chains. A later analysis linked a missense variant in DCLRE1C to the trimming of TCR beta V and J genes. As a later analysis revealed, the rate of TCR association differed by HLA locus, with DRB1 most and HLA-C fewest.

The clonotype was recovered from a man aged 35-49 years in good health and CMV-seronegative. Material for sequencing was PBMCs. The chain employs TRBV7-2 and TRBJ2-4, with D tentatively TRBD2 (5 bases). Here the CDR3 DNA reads TGTGCCAGCAGCGCAACCCGAGGGAACATTCAGTACTTC. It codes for CASSATRGNIQYF.